This entry describes one T cell receptor (beta chain). Its specificity is unknown. One end of the junction does not line up with germline, which may come from a read error. The CDR3 sequence is 17 residues long. Germline CDR1 reads LNHNV; CDR2 reads YYDKDF (reference sequence). Full-length variable regions came from constant-region reverse primers plus semi-nested Nested Universal Primer A PCR. TCRdb itself ran the 5' RACE reads through MiXCR, one entry per CDR3 protein. Found here are about 47,000 distinct CDR3 sequences, more than 25% of them singletons; the top ten hold approximately 2%. Whole-study findings and limits: Greatest tumor Treg TCR overlap was with tumor naive CD4+ cells. Tumor memory CD4+ T cell TCR gene usage clustered with blood and lymph node memory CD4+ cells and lymph node naive CD4+ cells. The larger-cohort validation was restricted to a single TCR beta V-J rearrangement rather than whole repertoires.

J is TRBJ2-1 and V is TRBV15; D may correspond to TRBD1 or TRBD2 (6 bases each). The receptor comes from a female donor with breast cancer. Source material: naive CD4+ T cells sorted from blood. Subset given: naive CD4+ T cells, CD4+CD45RA+CD25-. The CDR3 DNA reads as TGTGCCACCAGCAGAGGGGGGGTAGTAGGGGGAGATCATGAGCAGTCCTTC. This gives the protein CATSRGGVVGGDHEQSF. The whole variable domain, filled in from reference TRBV15 and TRBJ2-1, reads DAMVIQNPRYQVTQFGKPVTLSCSQTLNHNVMYWYQQKSSQAPKLLFHYYDKDFNNEADTPDNFQSRRPNTSFCFLDIRSPGLGDTAMYLCATSRGGVVGGDHEQSFGPGTRLTVL.